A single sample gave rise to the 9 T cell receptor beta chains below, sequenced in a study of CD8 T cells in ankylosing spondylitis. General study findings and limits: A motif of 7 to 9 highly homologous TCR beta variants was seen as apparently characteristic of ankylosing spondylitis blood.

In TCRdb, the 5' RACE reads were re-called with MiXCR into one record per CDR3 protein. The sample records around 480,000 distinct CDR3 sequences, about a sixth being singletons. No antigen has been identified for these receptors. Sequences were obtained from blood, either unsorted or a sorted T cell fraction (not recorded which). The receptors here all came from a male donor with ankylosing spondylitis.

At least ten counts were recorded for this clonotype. CDR3: CSVPRMSSYNEQFF. As DNA, the CDR3 is TGCAGCGTTCCCAGGATGTCTTCATACAATGAGCAGTTCTTC. V gene TRBV29-1 combines with J gene TRBJ2-1; D ambiguous. CDR3 size: 14 residues. Germline V CDR1 and CDR2: SQVTM, ANQGSEA. V was shortened by 5 bases and J by 4 bases, with 15 bases between the two germline ends.

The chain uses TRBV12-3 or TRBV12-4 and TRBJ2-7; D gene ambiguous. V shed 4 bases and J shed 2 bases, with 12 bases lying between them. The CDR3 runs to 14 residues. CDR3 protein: CASSSTRTAYEQYF. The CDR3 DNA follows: TGTGCCAGCAGTTCGACCCGAACCGCCTACGAGCAGTACTTC.

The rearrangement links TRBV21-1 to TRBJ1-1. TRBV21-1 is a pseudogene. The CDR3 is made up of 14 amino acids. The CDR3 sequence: CASSTRDKNTEAFF. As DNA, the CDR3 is TGTGCCAGCAGCACGAGGGACAAGAACACTGAAGCTTTCTTT.

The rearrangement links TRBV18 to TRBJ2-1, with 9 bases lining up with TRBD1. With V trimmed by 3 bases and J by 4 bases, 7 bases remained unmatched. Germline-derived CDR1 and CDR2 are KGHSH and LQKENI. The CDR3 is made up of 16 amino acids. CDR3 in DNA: TGTGCCAGCTCACCCAGCGAGGGACAGGGATACAATGAGCAGTTCTTC. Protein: CASSPSEGQGYNEQFF.

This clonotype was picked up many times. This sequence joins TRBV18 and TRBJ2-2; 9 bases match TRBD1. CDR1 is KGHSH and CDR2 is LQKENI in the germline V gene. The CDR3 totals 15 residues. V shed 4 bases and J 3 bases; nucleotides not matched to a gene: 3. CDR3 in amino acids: CASSRRTGDTGELFF. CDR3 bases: TGTGCCAGCTCACGACGGACAGGGGACACCGGGGAGCTGTTTTTT.

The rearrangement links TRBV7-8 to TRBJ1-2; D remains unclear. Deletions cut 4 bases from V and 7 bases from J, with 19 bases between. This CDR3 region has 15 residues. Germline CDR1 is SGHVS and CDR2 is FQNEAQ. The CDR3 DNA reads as TGTGCCAGCAGCTCCCCCGGAAGGACCAGCGGTGGCTACACCTTC. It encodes CASSSPGRTSGGYTF.

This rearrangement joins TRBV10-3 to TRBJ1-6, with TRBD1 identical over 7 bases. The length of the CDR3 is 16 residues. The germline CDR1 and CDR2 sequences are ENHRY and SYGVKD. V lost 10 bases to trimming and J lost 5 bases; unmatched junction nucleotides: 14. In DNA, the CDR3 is TGTGCCACCAGCGGGGACCGGGACAGAGATAATTCACCCCTCCACTTT. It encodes CATSGDRDRDNSPLHF.

The CDR3, as DNA: TGTGCCTGGAGAGGGGGATGGGCAGGGTCTACGGCTGAAGCTTTCTTT. As protein: CAWRGGWAGSTAEAFF. This chain links TRBV30 with TRBJ1-1; D may be TRBD1 (6 bases). Germline V gene lookup returns CDR1 GTSNPN and CDR2 SVGIG (reference sequence). This CDR3 comprises 16 residues. Trimming cost V 3 bases and J 6 bases, with 23 bases left between them.

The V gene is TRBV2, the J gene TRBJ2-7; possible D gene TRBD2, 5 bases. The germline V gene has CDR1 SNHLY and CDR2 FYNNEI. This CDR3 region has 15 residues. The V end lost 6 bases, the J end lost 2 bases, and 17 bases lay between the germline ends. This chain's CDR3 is CASSESGRGTYEQYF. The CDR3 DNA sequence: TGTGCCAGCAGCGAAAGCGGTCGGGGAACCTACGAGCAGTACTTC.